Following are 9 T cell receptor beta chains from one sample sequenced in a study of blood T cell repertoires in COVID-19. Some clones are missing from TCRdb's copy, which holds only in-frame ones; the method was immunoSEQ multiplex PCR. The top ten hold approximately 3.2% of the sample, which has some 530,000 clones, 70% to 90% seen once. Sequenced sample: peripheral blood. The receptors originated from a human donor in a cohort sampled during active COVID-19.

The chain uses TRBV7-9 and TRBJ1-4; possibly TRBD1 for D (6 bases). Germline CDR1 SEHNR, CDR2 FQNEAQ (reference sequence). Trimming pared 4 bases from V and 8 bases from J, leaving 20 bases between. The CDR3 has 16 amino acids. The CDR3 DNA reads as TGTGCCAGCAGCTCCAGTACAGGGATATGGGGCGAAAAACTGTTTTTT. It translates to CASSSSTGIWGEKLFF.

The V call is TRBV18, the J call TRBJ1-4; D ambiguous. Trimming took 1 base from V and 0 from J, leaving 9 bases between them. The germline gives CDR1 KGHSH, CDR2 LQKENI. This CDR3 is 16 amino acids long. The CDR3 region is CASSPQAGTTNEKLFF. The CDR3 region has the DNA TGTGCCAGCTCACCACAGGCAGGAACAACTAATGAAAAACTGTTTTTT.

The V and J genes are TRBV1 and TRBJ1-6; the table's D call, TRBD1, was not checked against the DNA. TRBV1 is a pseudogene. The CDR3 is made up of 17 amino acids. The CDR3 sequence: CTSSQDYHHRGSSPLHF. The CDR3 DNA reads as TGCACCAGCAGCCAAGATTATCACCACAGGGGAAGTTCACCCCTCCACTTT.

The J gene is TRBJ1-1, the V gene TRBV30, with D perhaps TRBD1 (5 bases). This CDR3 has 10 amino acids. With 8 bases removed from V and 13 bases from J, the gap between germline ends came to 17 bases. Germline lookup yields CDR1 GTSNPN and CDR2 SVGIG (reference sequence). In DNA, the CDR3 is TGTGCCGGGCGACAGATGGATGTTTTCTTT. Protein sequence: CAGRQMDVFF.

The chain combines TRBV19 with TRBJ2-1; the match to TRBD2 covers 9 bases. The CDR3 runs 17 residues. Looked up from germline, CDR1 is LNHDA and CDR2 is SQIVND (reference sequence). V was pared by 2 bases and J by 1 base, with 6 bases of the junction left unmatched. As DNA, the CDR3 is TGTGCCAGTAGTATATCGGGTAGCGGGAGTTCCTACAATGAGCAGTTCTTC. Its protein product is CASSISGSGSSYNEQFF. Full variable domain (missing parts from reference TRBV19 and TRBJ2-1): DGGITQSPKYLFRKEGQNVTLSCEQNLNHDAMYWYRQDPGQGLRLIYYSQIVNDFQKGDIAEGYSVSREKKESFPLTVTSAQKNPTAFYLCASSISGSGSSYNEQFFGPGTRLTVL.

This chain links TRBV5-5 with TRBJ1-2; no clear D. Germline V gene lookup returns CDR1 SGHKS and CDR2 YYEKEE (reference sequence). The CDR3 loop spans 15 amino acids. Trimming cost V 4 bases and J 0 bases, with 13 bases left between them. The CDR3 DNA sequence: TGTGCCAGCAGCCTTCTTTCCGGAGCTAACTATGGCTACACCTTC. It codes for CASSLLSGANYGYTF.

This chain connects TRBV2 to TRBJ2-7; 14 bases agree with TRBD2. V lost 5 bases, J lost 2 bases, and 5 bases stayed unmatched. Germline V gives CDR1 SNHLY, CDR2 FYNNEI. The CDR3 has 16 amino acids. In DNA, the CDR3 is TGTGCCAGCAGTAGGACTAGCGGGAGGCTCACCTACGAGCAGTACTTC. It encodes CASSRTSGRLTYEQYF.

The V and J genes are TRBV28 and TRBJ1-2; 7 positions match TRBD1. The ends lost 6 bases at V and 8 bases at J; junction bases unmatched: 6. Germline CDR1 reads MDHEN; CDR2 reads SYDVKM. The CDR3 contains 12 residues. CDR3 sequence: CASSVTGNGYTF. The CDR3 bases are TGTGCCAGCAGCGTGACAGGGAACGGCTACACCTTC.

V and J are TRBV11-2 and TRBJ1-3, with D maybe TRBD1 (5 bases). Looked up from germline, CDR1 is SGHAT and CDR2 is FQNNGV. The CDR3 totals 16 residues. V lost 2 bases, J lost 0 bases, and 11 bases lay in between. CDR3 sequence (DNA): TGTGCCAGCAGCTTAACCGCAGGGCACTCTGGAAACACCATATATTTT. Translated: CASSLTAGHSGNTIYF.